This section outlines one T cell receptor (beta chain) sequence together with its context. Its antigen is as yet unknown. This entry is derived from a study of cytomegalovirus exposure and HLA in healthy donors. Study-wide context: Genetic ancestry analysis placed more than 80% of the 300 to 500 donors that were genotyped in the Caucasian-associated cluster.

V shed 3 bases, J shed 4 bases, and the junction held 5 bases outside the gene matches. From germline, CDR1 is SGHNT and CDR2 YYREEE (reference sequence). The CDR3 is made up of 14 amino acids. A multiplex PCR was run with 60 Vbeta primers and 13 Jbeta primers. The protocol was immunoSEQ multiplex PCR, while the TCRdb copy is restricted to in-frame clones and leaves out a portion. The sample has 95,000 to 100,000 clones, under 85% seen once. General study findings and limits: Analysis was performed later, and it showed HLA-associated TCR beta chains to be more clonally expanded than equally common others. Reportedly, fewer N-insertions than the approximately 690-donor mean appeared in an Asian-associated ancestry cluster in a later analysis.

The sequence derives from a man aged 40-49 years in good health and CMV-seronegative. Material: PBMCs. The chain uses TRBV5-4 and TRBJ1-1; TRBD1 agrees at 8 bases. Written as DNA, the CDR3 is TGTGCCAGCAGCTATCCAGGGGGCGCCACTGAAGCTTTCTTT. It translates to CASSYPGGATEAFF.